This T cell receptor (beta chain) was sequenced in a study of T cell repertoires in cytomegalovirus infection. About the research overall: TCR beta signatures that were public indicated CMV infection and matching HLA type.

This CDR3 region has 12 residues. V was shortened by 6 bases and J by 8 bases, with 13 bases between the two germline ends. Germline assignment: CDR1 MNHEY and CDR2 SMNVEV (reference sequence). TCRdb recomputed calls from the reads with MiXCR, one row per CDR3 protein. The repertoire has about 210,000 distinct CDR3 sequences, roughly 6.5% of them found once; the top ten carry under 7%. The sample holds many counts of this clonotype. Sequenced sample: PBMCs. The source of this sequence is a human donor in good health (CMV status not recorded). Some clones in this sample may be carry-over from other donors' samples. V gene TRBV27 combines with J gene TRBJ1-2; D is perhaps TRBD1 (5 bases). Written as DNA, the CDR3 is TGTGCCAGCAGACTAGGGGAAGGGGGCTACACCTTC. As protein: CASRLGEGGYTF.